This T cell receptor beta chain was captured in a study of Tregs in tolerant kidney transplant recipients. Related graft donors supplied nonmyeloablative bone marrow transplants, and mixed chimerism was transient. Unstimulated Tregs (CD4+CD25+CD127-) and CD4+CD25- non-Tregs were sorted from PBMCs. With V trimmed by 5 bases and J by 3 bases, 6 bases remained unmatched. The germline gives CDR1 SGHVS, CDR2 FNYEAQ. The CDR3 has 15 amino acids. Some clones are missing from TCRdb's copy, which holds only in-frame ones; the method was immunoSEQ multiplex PCR. The sample includes about 81,000 clones, roughly nine tenths seen only once; the top ten take roughly 1.6%.

The sequence derives from a human patient who received a combined kidney and bone marrow transplant. Some T cells may trace back to the graft donor. The sequences come from CD4+ T cells from blood (PBMCs), collected 24 months after the transplant. This chain joins TRBV7-6 and TRBJ2-2; 7 nucleotides agree with TRBD1. The CDR3 coding sequence is TGTGCCAGCAGCCCCCGGGACAGCTACACCGGGGAGCTGTTTTTT. Translated, it gives CASSPRDSYTGELFF.